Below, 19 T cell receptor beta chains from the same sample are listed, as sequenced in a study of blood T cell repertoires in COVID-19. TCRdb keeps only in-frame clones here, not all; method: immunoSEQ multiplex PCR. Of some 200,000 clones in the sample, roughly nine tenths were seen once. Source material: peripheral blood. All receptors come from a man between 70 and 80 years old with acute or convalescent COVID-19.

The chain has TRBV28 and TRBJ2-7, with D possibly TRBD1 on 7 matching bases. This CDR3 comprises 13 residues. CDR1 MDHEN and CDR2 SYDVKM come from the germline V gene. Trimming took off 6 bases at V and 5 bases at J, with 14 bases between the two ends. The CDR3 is CASSQGGRNEQYF. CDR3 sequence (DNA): TGTGCCAGCAGCCAGGGGGGACGGAACGAGCAGTACTTC.

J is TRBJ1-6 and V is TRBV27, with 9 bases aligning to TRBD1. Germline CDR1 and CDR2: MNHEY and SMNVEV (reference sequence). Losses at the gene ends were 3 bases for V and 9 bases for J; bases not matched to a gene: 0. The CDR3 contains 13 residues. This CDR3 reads CASSLGQGSPLHF. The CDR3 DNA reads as TGTGCCAGCAGTTTGGGACAGGGTTCACCCCTCCACTTT.

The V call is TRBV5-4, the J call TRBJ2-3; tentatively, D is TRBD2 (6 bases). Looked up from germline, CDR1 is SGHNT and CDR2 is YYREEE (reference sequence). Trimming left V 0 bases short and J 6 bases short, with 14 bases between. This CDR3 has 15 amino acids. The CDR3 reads CASSLVAEGADTQYF. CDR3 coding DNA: TGTGCCAGCAGCTTGGTGGCGGAGGGAGCTGATACGCAGTATTTT.

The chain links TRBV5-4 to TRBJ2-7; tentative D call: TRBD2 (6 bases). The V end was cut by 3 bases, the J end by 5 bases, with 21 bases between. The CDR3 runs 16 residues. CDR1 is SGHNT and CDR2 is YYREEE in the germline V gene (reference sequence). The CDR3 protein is CASSSRVSGRIDEQYF. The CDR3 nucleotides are TGTGCCAGCAGCTCCAGGGTTTCCGGGAGAATCGACGAGCAGTACTTC. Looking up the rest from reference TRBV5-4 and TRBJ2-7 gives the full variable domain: ETGVTQSPTHLIKTRGQQVTLRCSSQSGHNTVSWYQQALGQGPQFIFQYYREEENGRGNFPPRFSGLQFPNYSSELNVNALELDDSALYLCASSSRVSGRIDEQYFGPGTRLTVT.

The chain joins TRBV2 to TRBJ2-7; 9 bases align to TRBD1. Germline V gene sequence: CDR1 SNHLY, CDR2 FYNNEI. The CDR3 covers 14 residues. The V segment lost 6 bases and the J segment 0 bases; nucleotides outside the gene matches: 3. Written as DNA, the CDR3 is TGTGCCAGCAGAAGGGACAGGGACTCCTACGAGCAGTACTTC. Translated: CASRRDRDSYEQYF.

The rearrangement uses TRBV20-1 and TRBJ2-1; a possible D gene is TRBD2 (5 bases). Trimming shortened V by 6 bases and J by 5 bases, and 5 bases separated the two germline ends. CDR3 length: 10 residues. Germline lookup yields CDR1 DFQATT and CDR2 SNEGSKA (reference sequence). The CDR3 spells CSAGNNEQFF. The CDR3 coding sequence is TGCAGTGCCGGGAACAATGAGCAGTTCTTC.

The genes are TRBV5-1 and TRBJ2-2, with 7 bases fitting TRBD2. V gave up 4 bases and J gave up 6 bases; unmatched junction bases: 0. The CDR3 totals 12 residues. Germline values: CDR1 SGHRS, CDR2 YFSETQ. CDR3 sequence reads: CASSGRAGELFF. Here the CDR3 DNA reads TGCGCCAGCAGCGGGAGGGCCGGGGAGCTGTTTTTT.

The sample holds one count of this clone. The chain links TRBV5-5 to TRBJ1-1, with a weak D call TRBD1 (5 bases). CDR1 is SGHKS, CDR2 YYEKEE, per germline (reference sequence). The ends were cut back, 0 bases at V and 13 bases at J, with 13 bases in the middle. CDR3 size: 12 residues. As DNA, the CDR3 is TGTGCCAGCAGCTTGGCCGGGGGAGTGGGTTTCTTT. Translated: CASSLAGGVGFF.

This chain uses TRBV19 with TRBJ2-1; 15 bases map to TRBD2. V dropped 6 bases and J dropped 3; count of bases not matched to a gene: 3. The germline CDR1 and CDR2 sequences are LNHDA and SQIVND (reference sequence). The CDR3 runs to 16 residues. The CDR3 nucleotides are TGTGCCAGTAGCGGGACTAGCGGGAGGCTCTACAATGAGCAGTTCTTC. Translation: CASSGTSGRLYNEQFF.

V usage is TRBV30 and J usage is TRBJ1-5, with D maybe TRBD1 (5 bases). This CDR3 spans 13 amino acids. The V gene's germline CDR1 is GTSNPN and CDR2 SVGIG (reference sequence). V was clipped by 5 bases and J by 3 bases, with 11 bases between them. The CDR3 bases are TGTGCCTGGGATCCAGGGCTCAATCAGCCCCAGCATTTT. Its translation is CAWDPGLNQPQHF.

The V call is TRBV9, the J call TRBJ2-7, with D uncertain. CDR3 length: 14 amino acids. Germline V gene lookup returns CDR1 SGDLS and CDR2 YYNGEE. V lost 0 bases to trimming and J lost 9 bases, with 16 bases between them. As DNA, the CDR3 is TGTGCCAGCAGCGTAGACGCTAGTATTTTAATGCAGTACTTC. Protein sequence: CASSVDASILMQYF.

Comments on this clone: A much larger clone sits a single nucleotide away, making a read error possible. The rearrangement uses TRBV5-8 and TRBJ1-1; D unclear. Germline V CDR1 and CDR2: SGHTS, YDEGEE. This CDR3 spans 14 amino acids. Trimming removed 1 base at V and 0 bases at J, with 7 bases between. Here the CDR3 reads CASSLTEMNTEAFF. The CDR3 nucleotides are TGTGCCAGCAGCTTGACAGAGATGAACACTGAAGCTTTCTTT.

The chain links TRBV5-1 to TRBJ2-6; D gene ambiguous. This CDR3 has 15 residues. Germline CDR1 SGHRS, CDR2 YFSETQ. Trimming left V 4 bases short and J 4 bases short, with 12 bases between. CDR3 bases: TGCGCCAGCAGCCCCGAGATGCTCGGGGCCAACGTCCTGACTTTC. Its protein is CASSPEMLGANVLTF.

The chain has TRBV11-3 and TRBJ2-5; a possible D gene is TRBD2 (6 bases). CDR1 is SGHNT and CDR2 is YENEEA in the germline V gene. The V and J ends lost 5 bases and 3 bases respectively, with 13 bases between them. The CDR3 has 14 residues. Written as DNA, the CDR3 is TGTGCCAGCAGCCCCGGGCGGGGAGAAGAGACCCAGTACTTC. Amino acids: CASSPGRGEETQYF.

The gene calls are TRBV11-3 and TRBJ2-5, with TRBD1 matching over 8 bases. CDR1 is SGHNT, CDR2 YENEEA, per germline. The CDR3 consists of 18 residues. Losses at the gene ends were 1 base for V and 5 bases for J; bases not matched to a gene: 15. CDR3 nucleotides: TGTGCCAGCAGCTTAGTTAGCACACCAGGGGGCGGAGGGGAGACCCAGTACTTC. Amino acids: CASSLVSTPGGGGETQYF.

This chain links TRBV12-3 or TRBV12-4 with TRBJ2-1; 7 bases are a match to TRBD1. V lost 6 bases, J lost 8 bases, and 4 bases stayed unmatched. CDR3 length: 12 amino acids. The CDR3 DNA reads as TGTGCCAGCAGACCCACAGGGGATGAGCAGTTCTTC. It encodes CASRPTGDEQFF.

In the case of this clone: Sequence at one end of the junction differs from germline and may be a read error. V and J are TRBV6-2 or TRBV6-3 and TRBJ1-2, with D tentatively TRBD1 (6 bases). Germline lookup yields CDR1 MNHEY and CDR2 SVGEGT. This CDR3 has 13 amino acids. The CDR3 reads CASSSTGNDGYTF. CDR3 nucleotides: TGTGCCAGCAGTTCGACAGGTAACGATGGCTACACCTTC.

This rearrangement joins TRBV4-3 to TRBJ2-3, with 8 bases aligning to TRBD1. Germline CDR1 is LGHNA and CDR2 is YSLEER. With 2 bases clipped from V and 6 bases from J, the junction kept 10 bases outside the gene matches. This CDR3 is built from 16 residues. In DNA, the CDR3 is TGCGCCAGCAGCCAACAGAGATCAGGGGGCGAGGATACGCAGTATTTT. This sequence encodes CASSQQRSGGEDTQYF.

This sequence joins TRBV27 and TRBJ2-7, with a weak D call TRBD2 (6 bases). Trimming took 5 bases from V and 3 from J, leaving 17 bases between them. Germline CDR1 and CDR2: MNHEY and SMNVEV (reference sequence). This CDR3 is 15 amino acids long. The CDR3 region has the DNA TGTGCCAGCAGTCCTAGTACTAGCCTCCTCTACGAGCAGTACTTC. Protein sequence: CASSPSTSLLYEQYF.